Listed below are T cell receptor beta chains from one sample, sequenced in a study of CD8 T cells in ankylosing spondylitis. One entry per CDR3 protein results from TCRdb running MiXCR on the 5' RACE reads. Counted here are 30,000 to 45,000 distinct CDR3 sequences, 6% occurring once; the ten biggest clones make up approximately 12%. The sequenced material came from blood, either unsorted or a sorted T cell fraction (not recorded which). The receptors were sampled from a male donor with ankylosing spondylitis or in good health (not recorded which). Both conserved end residues are part of each CDR3.

TRBJ2-6 | TRBV20-1 | CSARGLGSAGANVLTF
TRBJ2-3 | TRBV5-1 | CASMLGGGDTQYF
TRBJ1-2 | TRBV10-3 | CAISQGLDGYTF
TRBJ2-2 | TRBV3-1 | CASSGRGRTGELFF
TRBJ2-7 | TRBV24-1 | CATSDTGTSGGDEQYF
TRBJ2-7 | TRBV5-4 | CASSRGTSGRMYEQYF
TRBJ2-4 | TRBV20-1 | CSARDSGMGDIQYF
TRBJ1-6 | TRBV7-2 | CASSSRLSGGRETPLHF
TRBJ2-7 | TRBV28 | CATGPGSKAYEQYF
TRBJ1-5 | TRBV27 | CASGRAGDNQPQHF